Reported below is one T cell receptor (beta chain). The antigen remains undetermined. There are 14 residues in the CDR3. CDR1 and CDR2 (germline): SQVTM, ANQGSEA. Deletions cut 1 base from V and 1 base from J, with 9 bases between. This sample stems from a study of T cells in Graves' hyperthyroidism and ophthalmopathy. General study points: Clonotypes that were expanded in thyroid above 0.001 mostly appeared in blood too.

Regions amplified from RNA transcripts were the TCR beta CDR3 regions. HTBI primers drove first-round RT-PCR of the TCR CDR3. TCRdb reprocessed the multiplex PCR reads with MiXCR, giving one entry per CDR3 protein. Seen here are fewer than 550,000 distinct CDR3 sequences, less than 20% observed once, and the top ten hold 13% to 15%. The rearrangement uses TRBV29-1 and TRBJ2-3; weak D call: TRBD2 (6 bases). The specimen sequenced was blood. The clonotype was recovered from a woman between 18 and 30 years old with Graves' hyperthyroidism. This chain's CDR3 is CSVEGWEGTDTQYF. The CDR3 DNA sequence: TGCAGCGTTGAAGGCTGGGAGGGCACAGATACGCAGTATTTT.